The source of this TCR beta chain is a study of PD-1 blockade in classical Hodgkin lymphoma. The study, taken as a whole, reports: Complete responders started with a diversity level that resembled newly diagnosed patients at baseline. Unlike CD8+ TCR diversity, which did not rise significantly by C4D1, CD4+ TCR diversity did. Anyone who began nivolumab under 1 year after ASCT was excluded.

In germline, CDR1 is SGHRS, CDR2 YFSETQ. The CDR3 runs to 16 residues. Deletions cut 4 bases from V and 9 bases from J, with 20 bases between. With no exception, relapse followed autologous stem cell transplantation in all patients, and brentuximab vedotin exposure varied. TCRdb's table, derived via immunoSEQ multiplex PCR, lists solely in-frame clones and lacks some. The table shows 66,000 or so clones, with 71% occurring only once. About this clone: Its antigen is not identified.

This TCR was recovered from a human donor with classical Hodgkin lymphoma. The chain employs TRBV5-1 and TRBJ1-6, with a possible D match to TRBD1 (6 bases). Specimen: peripheral blood mononuclear cells (PBMCs), collected before the second cycle of nivolumab. The CDR3 nucleotides are TGCGCCAGCAGCGAGGGGTACAGGGTACGGGGTTCACCCCTCCACTTT. Its translation: CASSEGYRVRGSPLHF.